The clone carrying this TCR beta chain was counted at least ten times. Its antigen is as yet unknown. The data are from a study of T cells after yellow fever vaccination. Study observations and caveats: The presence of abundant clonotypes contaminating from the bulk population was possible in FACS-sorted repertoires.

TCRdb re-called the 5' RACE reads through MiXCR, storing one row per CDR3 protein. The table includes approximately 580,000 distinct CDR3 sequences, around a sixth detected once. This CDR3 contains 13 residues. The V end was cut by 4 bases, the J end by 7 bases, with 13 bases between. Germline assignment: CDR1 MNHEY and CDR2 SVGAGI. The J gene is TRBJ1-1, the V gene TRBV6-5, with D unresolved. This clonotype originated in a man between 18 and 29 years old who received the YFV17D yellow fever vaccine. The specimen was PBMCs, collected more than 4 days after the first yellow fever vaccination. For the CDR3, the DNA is TGTGCCAGCAGTTCCTTTATGGTCGGTGAAGCTTTCTTT. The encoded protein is CASSSFMVGEAFF.